At least ten counts were recorded for the clone carrying this T cell receptor (beta chain). This entry belongs to a study of Graves' ophthalmopathy and Graves' hyperthyroidism. The overall study: Prior to any treatment, peripheral blood was collected at the time of initial diagnosis.

This CDR3 is built from 14 residues. V lost 5 bases and J 1 base, leaving 11 bases between the germline ends. Per the germline V gene, CDR1 is MNHEY and CDR2 is SVGAGI. A duration under 3 months, NOSPECS ≥4, CAS ≥3 and moderate-to-severe activity characterized the donors with ophthalmopathy. Investigators amplified TCR beta CDR3 regions from RNA transcripts. The workflow started with a first-round RT-PCR run with HTBI primers and then moved on to a second-round multiplex PCR. MiXCR was run by TCRdb on the multiplex PCR reads, yielding one entry per CDR3 protein. This table has 40,000 to 45,000 distinct CDR3 sequences, over 40% appearing once.

The origin of this receptor is an adult man with Graves' ophthalmopathy. V and J are TRBV6-5 and TRBJ1-1, with unresolved D. Sequencing input: peripheral blood. The CDR3 loop is CASSDSPRNTEAFF. In DNA, the CDR3 is TGTGCCAGCAGTGATTCTCCACGGAACACTGAAGCTTTCTTT.